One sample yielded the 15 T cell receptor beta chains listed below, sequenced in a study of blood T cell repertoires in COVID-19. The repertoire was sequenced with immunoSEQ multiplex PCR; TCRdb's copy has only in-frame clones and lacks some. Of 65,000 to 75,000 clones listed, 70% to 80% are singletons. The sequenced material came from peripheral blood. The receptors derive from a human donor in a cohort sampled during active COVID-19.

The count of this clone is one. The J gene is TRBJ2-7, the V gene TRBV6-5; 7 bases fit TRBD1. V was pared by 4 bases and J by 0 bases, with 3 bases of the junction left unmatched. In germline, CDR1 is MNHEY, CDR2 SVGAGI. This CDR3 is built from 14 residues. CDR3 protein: CASSFDRDSYEQYF. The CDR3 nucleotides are TGTGCCAGCAGTTTCGACAGGGACTCCTACGAGCAGTACTTC.

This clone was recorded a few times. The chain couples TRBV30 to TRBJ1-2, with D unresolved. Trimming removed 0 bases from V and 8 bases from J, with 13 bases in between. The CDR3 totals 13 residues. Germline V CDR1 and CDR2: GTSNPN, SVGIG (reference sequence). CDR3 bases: TGTGCCTGGAGTGTAGCGGGGTTTGTAGGCTACACCTTC. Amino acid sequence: CAWSVAGFVGYTF. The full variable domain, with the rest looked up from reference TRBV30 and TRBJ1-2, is SQTIHQWPATLVQPVGSPLSLECTVEGTSNPNLYWYRQAAGRGLQLLFYSVGIGQISSEVPQNLSASRPQDRQFILSSKKLLLSDSGFYLCAWSVAGFVGYTFGSGTRLTVV.

CDR3 region: CASSRLVAGDSYEQYF. In nucleotides, the CDR3 is TGTGCCAGTAGCCGCTTGGTGGCAGGGGATTCCTACGAGCAGTACTTC. The V call is TRBV19, the J call TRBJ2-7, with D possibly TRBD1 on 6 matching bases. Germline V gene sequence: CDR1 LNHDA, CDR2 SQIVND (reference sequence). The V end was cut by 6 bases, the J end by 1 base, with 19 bases between. The CDR3 has 16 residues.

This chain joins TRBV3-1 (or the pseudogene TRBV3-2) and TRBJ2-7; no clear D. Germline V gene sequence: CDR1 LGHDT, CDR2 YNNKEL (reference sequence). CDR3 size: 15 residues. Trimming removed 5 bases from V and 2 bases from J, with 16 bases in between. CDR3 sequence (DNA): TGTGCCAGCAGCGCCGGGTCAAACGGCCCCTACGAGCAGTACTTC. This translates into CASSAGSNGPYEQYF.

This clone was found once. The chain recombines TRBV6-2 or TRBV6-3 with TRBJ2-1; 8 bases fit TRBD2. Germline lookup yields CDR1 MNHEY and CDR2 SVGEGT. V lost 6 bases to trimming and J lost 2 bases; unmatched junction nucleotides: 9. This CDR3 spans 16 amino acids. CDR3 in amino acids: CASSKVSGSPYNEQFF. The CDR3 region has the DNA TGTGCCAGCAGCAAAGTCAGCGGGAGTCCCTACAATGAGCAGTTCTTC.

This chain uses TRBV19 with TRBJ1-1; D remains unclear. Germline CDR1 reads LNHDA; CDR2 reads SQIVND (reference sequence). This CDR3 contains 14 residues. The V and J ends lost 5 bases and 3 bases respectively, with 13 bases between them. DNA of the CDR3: TGTGCCAGTAGTGTTGGAGGGAGATACACTGAAGCTTTCTTT. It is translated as CASSVGGRYTEAFF.

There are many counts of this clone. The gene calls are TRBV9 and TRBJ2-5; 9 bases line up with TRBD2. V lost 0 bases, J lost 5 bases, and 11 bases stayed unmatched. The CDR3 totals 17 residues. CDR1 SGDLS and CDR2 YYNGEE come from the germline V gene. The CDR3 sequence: CASSVGVGGRAVETQYF. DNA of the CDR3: TGTGCCAGCAGCGTAGGAGTCGGCGGGAGGGCCGTTGAGACCCAGTACTTC. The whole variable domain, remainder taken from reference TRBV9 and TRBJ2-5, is DSGVTQTPKHLITATGQRVTLRCSPRSGDLSVYWYQQSLDQGLQFLIQYYNGEERAKGNILERFSAQQFPDLHSELNLSSLELGDSALYFCASSVGVGGRAVETQYFGPGTRLLVL.

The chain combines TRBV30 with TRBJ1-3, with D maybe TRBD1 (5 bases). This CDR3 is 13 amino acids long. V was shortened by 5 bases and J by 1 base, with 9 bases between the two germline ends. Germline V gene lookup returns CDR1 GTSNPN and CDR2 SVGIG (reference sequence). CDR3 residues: CAWQGLSGNTIYF. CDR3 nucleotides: TGTGCCTGGCAGGGATTATCTGGAAACACCATATATTTT. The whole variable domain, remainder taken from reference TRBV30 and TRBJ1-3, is SQTIHQWPATLVQPVGSPLSLECTVEGTSNPNLYWYRQAAGRGLQLLFYSVGIGQISSEVPQNLSASRPQDRQFILSSKKLLLSDSGFYLCAWQGLSGNTIYFGEGSWLTVV.

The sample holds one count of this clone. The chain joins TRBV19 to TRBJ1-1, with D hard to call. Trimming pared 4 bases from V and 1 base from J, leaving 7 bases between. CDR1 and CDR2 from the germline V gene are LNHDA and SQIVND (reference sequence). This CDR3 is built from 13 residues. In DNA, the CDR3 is TGTGCCAGTAGTAGACTGGGGAACACTGAAGCTTTCTTT. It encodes CASSRLGNTEAFF. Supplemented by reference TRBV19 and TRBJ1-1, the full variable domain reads DGGITQSPKYLFRKEGQNVTLSCEQNLNHDAMYWYRQDPGQGLRLIYYSQIVNDFQKGDIAEGYSVSREKKESFPLTVTSAQKNPTAFYLCASSRLGNTEAFFGQGTRLTVV.

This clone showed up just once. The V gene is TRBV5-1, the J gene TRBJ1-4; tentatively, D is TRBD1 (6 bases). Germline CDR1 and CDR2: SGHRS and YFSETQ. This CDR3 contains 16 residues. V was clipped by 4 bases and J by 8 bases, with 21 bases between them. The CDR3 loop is CASSLGPGQSGEKLFF. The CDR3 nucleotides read TGCGCCAGCAGCCTGGGGCCGGGACAATCAGGGGAAAAACTGTTTTTT.

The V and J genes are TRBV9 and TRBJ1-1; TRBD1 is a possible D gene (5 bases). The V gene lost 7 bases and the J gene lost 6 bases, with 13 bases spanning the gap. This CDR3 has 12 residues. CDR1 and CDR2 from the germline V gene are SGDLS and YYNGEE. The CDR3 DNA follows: TGTGCCAGCGGGCGGGGGGTCTCTGAAGCTTTCTTT. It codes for CASGRGVSEAFF.

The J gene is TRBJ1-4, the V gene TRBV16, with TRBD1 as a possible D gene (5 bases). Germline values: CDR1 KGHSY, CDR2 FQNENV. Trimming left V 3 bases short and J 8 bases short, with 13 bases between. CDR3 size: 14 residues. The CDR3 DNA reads TGTGCCAGCAGCCAGCCCGGACATTCAGAAAAACTGTTTTTT. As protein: CASSQPGHSEKLFF.

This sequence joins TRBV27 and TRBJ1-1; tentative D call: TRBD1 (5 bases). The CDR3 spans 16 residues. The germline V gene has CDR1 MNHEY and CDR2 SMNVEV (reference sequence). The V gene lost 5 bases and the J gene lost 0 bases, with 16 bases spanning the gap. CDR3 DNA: TGTGCCAGCAGTCCAGCCCGGACATCCATGAACACTGAAGCTTTCTTT. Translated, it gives CASSPARTSMNTEAFF.

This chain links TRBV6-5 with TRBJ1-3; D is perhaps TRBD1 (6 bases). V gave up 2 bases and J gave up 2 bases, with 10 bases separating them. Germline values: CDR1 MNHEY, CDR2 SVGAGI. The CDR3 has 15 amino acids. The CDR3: CASSYATGTGNTIYF. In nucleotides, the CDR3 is TGTGCCAGCAGTTACGCTACAGGGACTGGAAACACCATATATTTT.

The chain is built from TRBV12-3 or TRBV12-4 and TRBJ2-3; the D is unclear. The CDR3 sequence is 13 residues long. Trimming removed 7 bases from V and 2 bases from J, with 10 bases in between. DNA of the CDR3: TGTGCCAGCACTCTGTGGGCCACAGATACGCAGTATTTT. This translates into CASTLWATDTQYF.